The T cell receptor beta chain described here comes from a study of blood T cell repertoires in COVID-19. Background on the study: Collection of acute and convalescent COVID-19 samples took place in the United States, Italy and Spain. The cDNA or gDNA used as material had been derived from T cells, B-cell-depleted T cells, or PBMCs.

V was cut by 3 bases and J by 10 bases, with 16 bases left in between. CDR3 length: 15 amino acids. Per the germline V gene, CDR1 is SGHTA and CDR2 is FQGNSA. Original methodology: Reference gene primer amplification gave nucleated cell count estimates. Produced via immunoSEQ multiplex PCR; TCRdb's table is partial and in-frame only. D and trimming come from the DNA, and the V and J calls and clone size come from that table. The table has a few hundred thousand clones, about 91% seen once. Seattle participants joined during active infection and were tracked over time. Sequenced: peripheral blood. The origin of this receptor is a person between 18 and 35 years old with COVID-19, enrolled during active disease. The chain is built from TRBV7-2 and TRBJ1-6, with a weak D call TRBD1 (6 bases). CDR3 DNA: TGTGCCAGCAGCTTGGGGGCGCAGATTGGGTCACCCCTCCACTTT. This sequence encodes CASSLGAQIGSPLHF.